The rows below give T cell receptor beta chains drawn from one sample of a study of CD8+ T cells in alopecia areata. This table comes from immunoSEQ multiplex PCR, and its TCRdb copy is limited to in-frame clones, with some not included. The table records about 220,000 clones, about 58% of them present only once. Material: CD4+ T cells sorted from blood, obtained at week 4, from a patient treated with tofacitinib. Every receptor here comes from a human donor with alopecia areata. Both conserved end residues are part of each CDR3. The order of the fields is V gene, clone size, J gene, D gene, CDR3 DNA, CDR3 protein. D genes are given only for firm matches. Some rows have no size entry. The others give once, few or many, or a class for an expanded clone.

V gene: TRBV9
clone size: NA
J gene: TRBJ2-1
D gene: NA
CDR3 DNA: TGTGCCAGCAGCGCCACTAACAATGAGCAGTTCTTC
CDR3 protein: CASSATNNEQFF

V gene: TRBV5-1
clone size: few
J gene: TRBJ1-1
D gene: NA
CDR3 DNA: TGCGCCAGCAGCTTGGCATCTCGGAGGCAGGAAGCTTTCTTT
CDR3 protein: CASSLASRRQEAFF

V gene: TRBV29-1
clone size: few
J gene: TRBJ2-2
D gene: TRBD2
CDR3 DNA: TGCAGCGTTTCCAGCGGGGGGGTTTACACCGGGGAGCTGTTTTTT
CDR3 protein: CSVSSGGVYTGELFF

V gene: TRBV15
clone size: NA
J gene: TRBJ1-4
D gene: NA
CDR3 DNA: TGTGCCACCAGCACCGTGACGCGGGCAACTAATGAAAAACTGTTTTTT
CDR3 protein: CATSTVTRATNEKLFF

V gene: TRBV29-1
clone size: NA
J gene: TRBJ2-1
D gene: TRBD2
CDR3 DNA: TGCAGCGTTGATTTGCGGGGGGCCTACAATGAGCAGTTCTTC
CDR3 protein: CSVDLRGAYNEQFF

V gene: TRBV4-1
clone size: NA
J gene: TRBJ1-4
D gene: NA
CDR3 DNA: TGCGCCAGCAGCCAAGATCAACCGGGGATTAATGAAAAACTGTTTTTT
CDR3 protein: CASSQDQPGINEKLFF

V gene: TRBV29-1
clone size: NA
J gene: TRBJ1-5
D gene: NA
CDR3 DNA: TGCAGCGTTACGGGGGCGGGCAATCAGCCCCAGCATTTT
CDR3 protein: CSVTGAGNQPQHF

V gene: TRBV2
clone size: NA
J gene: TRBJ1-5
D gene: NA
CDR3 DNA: TGTGCCAGCACAGCCGACAGCGGCCAGCCCCAGCATTTT
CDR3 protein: CASTADSGQPQHF

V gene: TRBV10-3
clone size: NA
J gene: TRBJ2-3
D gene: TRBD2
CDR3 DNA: TGTGCCATCAGTGTTGGGGCTAGCGGGGGGACCACAGATACGCAGTATTTT
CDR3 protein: CAISVGASGGTTDTQYF

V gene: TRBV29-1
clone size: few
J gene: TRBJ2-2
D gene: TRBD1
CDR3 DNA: TGCAGCGTTGCGAGGACAGGGGCCACCGGGGAGCTGTTTTTT
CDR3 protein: CSVARTGATGELFF

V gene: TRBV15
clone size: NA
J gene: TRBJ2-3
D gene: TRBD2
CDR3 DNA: TGTGCCACCAGTAAGAGCGGGGGGGCGGATACGCAGTATTTT
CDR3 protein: CATSKSGGADTQYF

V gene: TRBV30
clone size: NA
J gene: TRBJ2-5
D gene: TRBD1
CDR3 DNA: TGTGCCTGGAGAACCACGACAGGGGGCGTGAAGACCCAGTACTTC
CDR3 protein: CAWRTTTGGVKTQYF

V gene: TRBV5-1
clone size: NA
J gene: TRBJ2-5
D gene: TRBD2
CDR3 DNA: TGCGCCAGCAGCTCGGGGACTAGCCAAGAGACCCAGTACTTC
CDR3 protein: CASSSGTSQETQYF

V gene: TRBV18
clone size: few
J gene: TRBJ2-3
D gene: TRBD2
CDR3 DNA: TGTGCCAGCTCACCGCAGAGGCGAGAGACTAGCGGGGGAACAGATACGCAGTATTTT
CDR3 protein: CASSPQRRETSGGTDTQYF

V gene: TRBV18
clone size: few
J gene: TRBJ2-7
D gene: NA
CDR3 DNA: TGTGCCAGCTCACGTGACAGGACCTACGAGCAGTACTTC
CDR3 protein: CASSRDRTYEQYF

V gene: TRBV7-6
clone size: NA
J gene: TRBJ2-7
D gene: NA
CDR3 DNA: TGTGCCAGCAGTTCGATGACAGATGGGTACGAGCAGTACTTC
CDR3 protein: CASSSMTDGYEQYF

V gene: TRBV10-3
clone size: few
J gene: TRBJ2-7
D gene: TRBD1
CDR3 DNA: TGTGCCATCAGTGATGGACAGGGGAAGAACGAGCAGTACTTC
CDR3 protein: CAISDGQGKNEQYF

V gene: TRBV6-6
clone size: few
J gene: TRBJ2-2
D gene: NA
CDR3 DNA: TGTGCCAGCAGTTGGGGAGGGGAGCTGTTTTTT
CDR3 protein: CASSWGGELFF

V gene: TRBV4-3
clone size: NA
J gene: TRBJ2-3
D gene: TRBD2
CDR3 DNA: TGCGCCAGCAGCCAAGATCCGGCGGGGGGGCGGGATACGCAGTATTTT
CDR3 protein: CASSQDPAGGRDTQYF

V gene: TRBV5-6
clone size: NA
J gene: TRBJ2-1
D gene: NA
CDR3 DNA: TGTGCCAGCACCCTCCTCGATGAGCAGTTCTTC
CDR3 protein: CASTLLDEQFF

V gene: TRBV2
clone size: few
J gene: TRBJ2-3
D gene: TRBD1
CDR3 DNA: TGTGCCAGCGGGGGACAGAGTTGGTCGGATACGCAGTATTTT
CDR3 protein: CASGGQSWSDTQYF

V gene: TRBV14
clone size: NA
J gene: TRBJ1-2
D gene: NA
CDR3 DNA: TGTGCCAGCAGCTCAGACTTGGCCTATGGCTACACCTTC
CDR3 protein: CASSSDLAYGYTF

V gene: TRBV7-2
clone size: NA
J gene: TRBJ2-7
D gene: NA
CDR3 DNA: TGTGCCAGCAGCTTAGGATCGAGTGGGCTATACGAGCAGTACTTC
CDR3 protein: CASSLGSSGLYEQYF

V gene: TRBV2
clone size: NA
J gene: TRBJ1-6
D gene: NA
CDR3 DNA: TGTGCCAGCTCCGTTGCGGGGGGTAATTCACCCCTCCACTTT
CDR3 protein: CASSVAGGNSPLHF

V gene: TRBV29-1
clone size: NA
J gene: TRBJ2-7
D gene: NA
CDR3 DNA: TGCAGCGTCCGGGACGGAGCCTACGAGCAGTACTTC
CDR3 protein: CSVRDGAYEQYF

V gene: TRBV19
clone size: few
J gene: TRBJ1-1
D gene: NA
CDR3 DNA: TGTGCCCGATCAGGGAAGCAGAACACTGAAGCTTTCTTT
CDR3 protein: CARSGKQNTEAFF